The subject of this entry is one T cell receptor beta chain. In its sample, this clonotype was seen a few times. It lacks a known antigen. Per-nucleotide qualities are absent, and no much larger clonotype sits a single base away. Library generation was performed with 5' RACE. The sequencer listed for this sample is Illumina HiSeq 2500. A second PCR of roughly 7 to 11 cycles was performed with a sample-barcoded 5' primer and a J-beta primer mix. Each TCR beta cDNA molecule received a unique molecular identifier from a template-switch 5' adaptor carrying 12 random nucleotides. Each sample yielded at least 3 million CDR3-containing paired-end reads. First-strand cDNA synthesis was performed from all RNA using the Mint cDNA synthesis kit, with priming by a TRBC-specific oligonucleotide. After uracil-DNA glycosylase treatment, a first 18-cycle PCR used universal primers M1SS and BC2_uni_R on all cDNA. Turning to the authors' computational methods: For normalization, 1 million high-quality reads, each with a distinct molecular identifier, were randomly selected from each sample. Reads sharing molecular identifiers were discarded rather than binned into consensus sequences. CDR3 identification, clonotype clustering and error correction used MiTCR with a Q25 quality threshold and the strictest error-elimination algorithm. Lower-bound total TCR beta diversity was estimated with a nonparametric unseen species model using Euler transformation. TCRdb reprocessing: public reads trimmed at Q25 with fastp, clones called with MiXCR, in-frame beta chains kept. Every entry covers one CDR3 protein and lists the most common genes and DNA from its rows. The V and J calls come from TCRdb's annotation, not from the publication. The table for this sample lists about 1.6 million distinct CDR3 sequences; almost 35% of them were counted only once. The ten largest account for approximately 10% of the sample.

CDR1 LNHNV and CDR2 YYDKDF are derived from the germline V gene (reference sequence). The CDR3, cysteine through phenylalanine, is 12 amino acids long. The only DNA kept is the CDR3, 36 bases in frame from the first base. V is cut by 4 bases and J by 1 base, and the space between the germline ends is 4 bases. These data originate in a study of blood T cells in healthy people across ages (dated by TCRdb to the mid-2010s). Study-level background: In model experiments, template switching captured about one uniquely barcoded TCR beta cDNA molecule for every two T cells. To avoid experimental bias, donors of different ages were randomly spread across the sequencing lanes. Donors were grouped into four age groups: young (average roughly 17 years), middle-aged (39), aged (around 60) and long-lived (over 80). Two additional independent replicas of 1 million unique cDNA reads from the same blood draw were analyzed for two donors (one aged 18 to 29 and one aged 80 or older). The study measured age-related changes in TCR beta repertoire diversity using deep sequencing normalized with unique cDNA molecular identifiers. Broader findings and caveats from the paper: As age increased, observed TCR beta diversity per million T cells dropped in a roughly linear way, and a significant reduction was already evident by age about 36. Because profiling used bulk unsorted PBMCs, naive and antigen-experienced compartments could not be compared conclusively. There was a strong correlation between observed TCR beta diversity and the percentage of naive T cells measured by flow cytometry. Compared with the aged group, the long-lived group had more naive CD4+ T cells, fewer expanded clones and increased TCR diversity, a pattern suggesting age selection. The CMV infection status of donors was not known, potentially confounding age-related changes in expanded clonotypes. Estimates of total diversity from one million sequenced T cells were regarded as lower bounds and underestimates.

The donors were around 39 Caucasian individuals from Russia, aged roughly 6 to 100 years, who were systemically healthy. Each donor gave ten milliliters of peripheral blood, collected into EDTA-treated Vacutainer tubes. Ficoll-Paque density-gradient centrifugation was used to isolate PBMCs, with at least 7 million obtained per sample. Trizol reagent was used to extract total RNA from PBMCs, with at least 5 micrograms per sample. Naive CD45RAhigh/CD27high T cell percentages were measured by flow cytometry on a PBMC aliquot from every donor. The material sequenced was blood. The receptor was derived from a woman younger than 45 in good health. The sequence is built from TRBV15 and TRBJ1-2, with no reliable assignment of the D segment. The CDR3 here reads CATSTDNYGYTF. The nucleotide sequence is TGTGCCACCAGCACCGATAACTATGGCTACACCTTC.